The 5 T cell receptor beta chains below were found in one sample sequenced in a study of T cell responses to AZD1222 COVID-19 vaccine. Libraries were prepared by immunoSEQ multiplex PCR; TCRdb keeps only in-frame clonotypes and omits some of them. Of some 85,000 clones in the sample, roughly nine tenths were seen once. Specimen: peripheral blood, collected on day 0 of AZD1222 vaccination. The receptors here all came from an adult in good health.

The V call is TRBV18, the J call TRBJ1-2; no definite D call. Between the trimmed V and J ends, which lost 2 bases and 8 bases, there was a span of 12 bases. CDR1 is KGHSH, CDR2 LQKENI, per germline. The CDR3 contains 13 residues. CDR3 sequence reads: CASSPGGVGGYTF. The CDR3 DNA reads TGTGCCAGCTCACCAGGCGGGGTGGGCGGCTACACCTTC. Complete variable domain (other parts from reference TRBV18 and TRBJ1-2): NAGVMQNPRHLVRRRGQEARLRCSPMKGHSHVYWYRQLPEEGLKFMVYLQKENIIDESGMPKERFSAEFPKEGPSILRIQQVVRGDSAAYFCASSPGGVGGYTFGSGTRLTVV.

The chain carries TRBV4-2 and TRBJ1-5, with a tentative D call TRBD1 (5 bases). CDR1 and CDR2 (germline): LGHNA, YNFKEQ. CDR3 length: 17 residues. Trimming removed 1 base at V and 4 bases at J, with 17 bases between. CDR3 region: CASSQVSGDRLNQPQHF. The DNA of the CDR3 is TGTGCCAGCAGCCAAGTTTCCGGTGACAGATTAAATCAGCCCCAGCATTTT.

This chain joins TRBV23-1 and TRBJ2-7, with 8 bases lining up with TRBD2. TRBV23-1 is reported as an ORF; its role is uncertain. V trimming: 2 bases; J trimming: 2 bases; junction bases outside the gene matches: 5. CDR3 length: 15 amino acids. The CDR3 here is CASSQVFGGAYEQYF. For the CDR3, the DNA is TGCGCCAGCAGTCAAGTGTTCGGGGGGGCCTACGAGCAGTACTTC.

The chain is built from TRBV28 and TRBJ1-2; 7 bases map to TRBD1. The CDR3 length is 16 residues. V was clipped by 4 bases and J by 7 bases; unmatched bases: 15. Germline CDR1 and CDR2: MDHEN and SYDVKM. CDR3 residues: CASSSPTGNSRGGYTF. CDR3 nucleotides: TGTGCCAGCAGTTCGCCGACAGGGAACTCAAGGGGTGGCTACACCTTC.

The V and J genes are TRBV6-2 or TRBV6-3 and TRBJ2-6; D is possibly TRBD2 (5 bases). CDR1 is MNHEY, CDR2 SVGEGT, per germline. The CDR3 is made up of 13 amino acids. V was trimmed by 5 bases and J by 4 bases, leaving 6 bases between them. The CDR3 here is CASSLAGANVLTF. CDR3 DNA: TGTGCCAGCAGTCTAGCCGGGGCCAACGTCCTGACTTTC.